These T cell receptor beta chains were read from a single sample in a study of post-analysis software for immune sequencing data. TCRdb re-called the PCR reads with MiXCR, one entry per CDR3 protein. The sample records roughly 870,000 distinct CDR3 sequences, approximately 53% being singletons. The material sequenced was blood. The receptor source for this set is a girl aged 10 to 17 with multiple sclerosis. Both conserved end residues are part of each CDR3. A D gene is named only where the DNA matches it firmly. Clone size is stated in some rows and not others, as once, few, many or a class when expanded.

few	14	TRBD1	TRBV4-1	TRBJ2-4	TGCGCCAGCAGCCACGTGGGGACAGAAAACATTCAGTACTTC	CASSHVGTENIQYF
few	14	TRBD2	TRBV20-1	TRBJ2-1	TGCAGTGCCCCCAGCGGGAGGGGGGGAAATGAGCAGTTCTTC	CSAPSGRGGNEQFF
once	14	NA	TRBV5-1	TRBJ2-7	TGCGCCAGCAGCTTGGTACTAGGAATCGCCGAGCAGTACTTC	CASSLVLGIAEQYF
NA	15	NA	TRBV29-1	TRBJ2-7	TGCAGCGTTGAAGAGTTGAACAGTAGCCTTTACGAGCAGTACTTC	CSVEELNSSLYEQYF
NA	16	TRBD1	TRBV6-5	TRBJ1-1	TGTGCCAGCATGGACGTTCGGGACAGGGGTCGAACTGAAGCTTTCTTT	CASMDVRDRGRTEAFF
NA	15	TRBD2	TRBV7-9	TRBJ2-7	TGTGCCAGCAGCAACCCCCCAGCGGGGGGGCAAGATCAGTACTTC	CASSNPPAGGQDQYF
few	14	TRBD2	TRBV20-1	TRBJ2-7	TGCAGTGCTTCGTGGGAGGAGCGGGGTTACGAGCAGTACTTC	CSASWEERGYEQYF
NA	18	TRBD2	TRBV12-3/TRBV12-4	TRBJ2-4	TGTGTCAGCAGGCCCGGGACTAGCGGGAGCGGGGCCAAAAACATTCAGTACTTC	CVSRPGTSGSGAKNIQYF
NA	15	NA	TRBV25-1	TRBJ2-1	TGTGCCAGCAGTGACACCCCGACAGAGGTGAATGAGCAGTTCTTC	CASSDTPTEVNEQFF
NA	15	NA	TRBV6-5	TRBJ1-6	TGTGCCAGCAGGCCAGGAACGGTGAATAATTCACCCCTCCACTTT	CASRPGTVNNSPLHF
NA	14	NA	TRBV6-5	TRBJ1-1	TGTGCCAGCAGTTATGGACACCTGAACACTGAAGCTTTCTTT	CASSYGHLNTEAFF
NA	16	NA	TRBV3-1	TRBJ2-7	TGTGCCAGCAGCATCACCCCGGACTCAAGGTCCTACGAGCAGTACTTC	CASSITPDSRSYEQYF
few	14	TRBD2	TRBV29-1	TRBJ2-7	TGCAGCGTTACAACTAGCGTATACTCCTACGAGCAGTACTTC	CSVTTSVYSYEQYF
NA	17	NA	TRBV10-3	TRBJ2-5	TGTGCCATCAGTGAGACCCGGGCAGGGGAGTACCAAGAGACCCAGTACTTC	CAISETRAGEYQETQYF
NA	16	NA	TRBV4-1	TRBJ2-7	TGCGCCAGCAGCCAAGCTAGAACTCCTTTGGTTTACGAGCAGTACTTC	CASSQARTPLVYEQYF
NA	15	TRBD2	TRBV29-1	TRBJ2-2	TGCAGCGGTTCCCTGGGGAGGGGAGCAGCCGGGGAGCTGTTTTTT	CSGSLGRGAAGELFF
NA	12	NA	TRBV20-1	TRBJ2-7	TGCAGTGGAGCGGAAAAGTCCTACGAGCAGTACTTC	CSGAEKSYEQYF
NA	17	NA	TRBV9	TRBJ1-6	TGTGCCAGCAGCGTAGCCCCGGGGGGCGCCTATAATTCACCCCTCCACTTT	CASSVAPGGAYNSPLHF
NA	12	NA	TRBV7-2	TRBJ2-7	TGTGCCGGCAGCTTAGCGAGAGTCTTGCAGTACTTC	CAGSLARVLQYF
NA	15	TRBD1	TRBV13	TRBJ1-2	TGTGCCAGCACTTCGTTTGGCGGACAGGGCTATGGCTACACCTTC	CASTSFGGQGYGYTF
few	16	NA	TRBV28	TRBJ1-2	TGTGCCAGCAGCCGGGGCCCGGGATTCTTAGGGAGTGGCTACACCTTC	CASSRGPGFLGSGYTF
NA	17	TRBD1	TRBV15	TRBJ2-5	TGTGCCACCAGCCGCCCCATTGGACAGGGAGTACAAGAGACCCAGTACTTC	CATSRPIGQGVQETQYF
few	14	TRBD2	TRBV29-1	TRBJ2-1	TGCAGCGTTGACGAGCGGGGGGGCCGTAATGAGCAGTTCTTC	CSVDERGGRNEQFF
few	11	NA	TRBV7-2	TRBJ2-7	TGTGCCAGCAGCTGGAGGACAGAGCAGTACTTC	CASSWRTEQYF
NA	15	NA	TRBV12-5	TRBJ1-2	TGTGCTAGTGGTTTCGTGGGGCGGCAAAACTATGGCTACACCTTC	CASGFVGRQNYGYTF
few	17	TRBD2	TRBV20-1	TRBJ2-7	TGCAGTGCCTCCCCGGAGGCTAGCGGGTGGAGCTCCTACGAGCAGTACTTC	CSASPEASGWSSYEQYF
NA	14	TRBD1	TRBV29-1	TRBJ2-7	TGCAGCGCCAAGCCGGGACAGGGTGTCTACGAGCAGTACTTC	CSAKPGQGVYEQYF
NA	14	NA	TRBV20-1	TRBJ2-3	TGCAGTGCTAGAGATGGGTGGGGCACAGATACGCAGTATTTT	CSARDGWGTDTQYF
NA	16	NA	TRBV6-4	TRBJ2-3	TGTGCCAGCAGCGCGGGTGGCAGTGGGGGCACAGATACGCAGTATTTT	CASSAGGSGGTDTQYF